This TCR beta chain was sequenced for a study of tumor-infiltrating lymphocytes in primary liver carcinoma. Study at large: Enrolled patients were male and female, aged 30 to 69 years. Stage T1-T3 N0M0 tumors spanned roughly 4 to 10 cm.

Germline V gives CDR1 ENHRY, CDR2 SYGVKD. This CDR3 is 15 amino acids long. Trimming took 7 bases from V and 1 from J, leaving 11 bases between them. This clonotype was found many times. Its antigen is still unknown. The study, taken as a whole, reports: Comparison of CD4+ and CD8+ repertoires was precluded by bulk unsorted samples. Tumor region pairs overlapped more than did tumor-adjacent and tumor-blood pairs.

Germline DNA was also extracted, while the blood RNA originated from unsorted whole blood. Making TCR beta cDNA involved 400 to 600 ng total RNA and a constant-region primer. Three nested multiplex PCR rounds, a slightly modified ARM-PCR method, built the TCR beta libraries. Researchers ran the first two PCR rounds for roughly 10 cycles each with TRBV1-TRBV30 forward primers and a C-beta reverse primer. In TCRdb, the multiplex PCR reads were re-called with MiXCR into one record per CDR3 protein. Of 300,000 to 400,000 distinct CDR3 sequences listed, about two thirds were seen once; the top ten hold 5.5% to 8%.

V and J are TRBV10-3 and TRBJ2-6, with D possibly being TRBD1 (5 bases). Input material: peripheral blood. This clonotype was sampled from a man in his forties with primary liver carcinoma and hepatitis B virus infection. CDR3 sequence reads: CAITIGVSGANVLTF. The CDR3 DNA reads TGTGCCATCACAATAGGGGTTTCTGGGGCCAACGTCCTGACTTTC.